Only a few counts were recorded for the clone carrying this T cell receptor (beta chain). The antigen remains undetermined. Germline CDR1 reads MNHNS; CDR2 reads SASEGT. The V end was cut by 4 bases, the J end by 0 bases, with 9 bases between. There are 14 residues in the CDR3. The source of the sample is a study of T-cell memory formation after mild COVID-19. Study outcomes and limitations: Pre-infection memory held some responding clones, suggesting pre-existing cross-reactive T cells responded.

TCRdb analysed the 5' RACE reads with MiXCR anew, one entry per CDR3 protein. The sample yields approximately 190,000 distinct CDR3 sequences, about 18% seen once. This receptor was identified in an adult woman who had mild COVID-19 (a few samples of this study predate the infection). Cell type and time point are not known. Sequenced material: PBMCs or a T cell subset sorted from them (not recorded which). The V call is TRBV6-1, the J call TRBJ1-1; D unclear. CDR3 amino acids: CASSVRTVNTEAFF. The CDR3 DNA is TGTGCCAGCAGTGTCCGGACCGTGAACACTGAAGCTTTCTTT.